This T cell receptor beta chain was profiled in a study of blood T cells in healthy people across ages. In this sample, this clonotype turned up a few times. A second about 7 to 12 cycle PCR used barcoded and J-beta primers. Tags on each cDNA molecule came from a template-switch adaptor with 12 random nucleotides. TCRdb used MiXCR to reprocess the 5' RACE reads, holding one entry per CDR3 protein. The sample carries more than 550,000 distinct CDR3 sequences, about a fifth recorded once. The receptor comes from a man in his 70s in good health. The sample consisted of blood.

The CDR3 region has the DNA TGTGCCAGCACCCCAACAGGGATCGATCAGCCCCAGCATTTT. Protein sequence: CASTPTGIDQPQHF. This chain joins TRBV12-3 or TRBV12-4 and TRBJ1-5; possibly TRBD1 for D (6 bases). The ends were cut back, 7 bases at V and 5 bases at J, with 15 bases in the middle. CDR3 length: 14 amino acids.